This TCR beta chain was identified in a study of blood T cell repertoires in COVID-19. Study at large: From the United States, Italy and Spain came samples of acute and convalescent COVID-19. Sample material is recorded as cDNA or gDNA derived from T cells, B-cell-depleted T cells, or PBMCs.

After removal of 3 bases from V and 15 bases from J, the junction contained 14 bases not matched to a gene. The CDR3 loop spans 14 amino acids. Germline CDR1 reads KGHSH; CDR2 reads LQKENI. The data were produced by immunoSEQ multiplex PCR, yet TCRdb's version contains in-frame clones alone and is incomplete. The repertoire includes around 170,000 clones, about four fifths of them detected once, and roughly 13% sits in the top ten. The source is a man in his sixties or seventies who had recovered from COVID-19. The sequencing sample was made of peripheral blood. The J gene is TRBJ2-1, the V gene TRBV18; 7 bases are a match to TRBD1. The chain's CDR3 is CASSPDQRQGVRFF. The CDR3 bases are TGTGCCAGCTCACCGGATCAAAGGCAGGGGGTAAGGTTCTTC.